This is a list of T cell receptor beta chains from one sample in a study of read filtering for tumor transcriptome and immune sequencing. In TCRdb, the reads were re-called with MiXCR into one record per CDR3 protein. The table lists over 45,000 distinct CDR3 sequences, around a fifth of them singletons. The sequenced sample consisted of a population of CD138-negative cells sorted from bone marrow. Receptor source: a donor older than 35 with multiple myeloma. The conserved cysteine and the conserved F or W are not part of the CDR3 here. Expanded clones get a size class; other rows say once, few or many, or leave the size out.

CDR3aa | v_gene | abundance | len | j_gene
SAKEARAQGDTQY | TRBV20-1 | many | 13 | TRBJ2-3
ASSQGAGGGGASDTQY | TRBV3-1 | many | 16 | TRBJ2-3
ASSFSAKETQY | TRBV12-3/TRBV12-4 | . | 11 | TRBJ2-5
ASSLGASQETQY | TRBV7-8 | many | 12 | TRBJ2-5
SARDTGRGSPLH | TRBV20-1 | many | 12 | TRBJ1-6
ASSLLAPVPGAQY | TRBV11-2 | many | 13 | TRBJ2-5
SVEDRQGFEQY | TRBV29-1 | many | 11 | TRBJ2-7
ASSLWNSGGNTDTQY | TRBV28 | few | 15 | TRBJ2-3
ACSLEVSTGELF | TRBV19 | . | 12 | TRBJ2-2
SASVVGREETQY | TRBV20-1 | few | 12 | TRBJ2-5
SARDTLPRLDTQY | TRBV20-1 | many | 13 | TRBJ2-3
SATSWTGFGYT | TRBV20-1 | many | 11 | TRBJ1-2
ASSARDRLLYEQY | TRBV7-9 | . | 13 | TRBJ2-7